This is a list of T cell receptor beta chains from one sample in a study of T cells in Graves' hyperthyroidism and ophthalmopathy. MiXCR, applied by TCRdb to the multiplex PCR reads, yields one record per CDR3 protein. The table has fewer than 750,000 distinct CDR3 sequences, roughly 14% seen once; the top ten hold around 4.5%. The source material was blood. The origin of the receptors is a woman in her 40s with Graves' ophthalmopathy. CDR3s include the opening cysteine and the closing phenylalanine or tryptophan. A D gene is named only where the DNA matches it firmly. Where a row states a size, it is once, few, many or the class of an expanded clone; other rows omit it.

d_call	clone_size	v_call	j_call	cdr3_length	cdr3_aa	cdr3_nt
TRBD2	many	TRBV13	TRBJ2-7	15	CASSLEREGSYEQYF	TGTGCCAGCAGCTTAGAGAGGGAGGGGTCCTACGAGCAGTACTTC
TRBD1	many	TRBV20-1	TRBJ2-7	14	CSARGDRGEDEQYF	TGCAGTGCTAGAGGGGACAGGGGGGAAGACGAGCAGTACTTC
TRBD2	-	TRBV12-3/TRBV12-4	TRBJ2-5	16	CASSPTRLAGGETQYF	TGTGCCAGCAGTCCCACGAGACTAGCGGGCGGGGAGACCCAGTACTTC
TRBD2	-	TRBV29-1	TRBJ2-5	18	CSVPAGTSGPGGEETQYF	TGCAGCGTTCCGGCCGGGACTAGCGGACCGGGTGGGGAAGAGACCCAGTACTTC
-	many	TRBV25-1	TRBJ1-5	12	CASSEMNQPQHF	TGTGCCAGCAGCGAGATGAATCAGCCCCAGCATTTT
-	-	TRBV6-5	TRBJ1-2	14	CASSYRPWDYGYTF	TGTGCCAGCAGTTACCGCCCCTGGGACTATGGCTACACCTTC
TRBD2	many	TRBV13	TRBJ2-5	14	CASSKRGRGETQYF	TGTGCCAGCAGCAAGCGCGGGAGAGGGGAGACCCAGTACTTC
-	few	TRBV19	TRBJ2-6	20	CASSWAYMTTPRSGANVLTF	TGTGCCAGTAGTTGGGCCTATATGACGACCCCTCGGTCCGGGGCCAACGTCCTGACTTTC
-	few	TRBV12-3/TRBV12-4	TRBJ1-2	12	CAIRAGGYGYTF	TGTGCCATACGGGCTGGGGGCTATGGCTACACCTTC
TRBD1	many	TRBV12-3/TRBV12-4	TRBJ2-7	14	CASSEGTASYEQYF	TGTGCCAGCAGTGAAGGGACAGCCTCCTACGAGCAGTACTTC
-	many	TRBV11-2	TRBJ1-5	13	CASSLSLGQPQHF	TGTGCCAGCAGCTTATCTCTCGGACAGCCCCAGCATTTT
-	-	TRBV5-5	TRBJ1-2	12	CASSGRFFGYTF	TGTGCCAGCAGTGGACGCTTTTTTGGCTACACCTTC
-	many	TRBV20-1	TRBJ1-1	12	CSAQPGAVEAFF	TGCAGTGCTCAACCGGGGGCGGTTGAAGCTTTCTTT
-	many	TRBV20-1	TRBJ1-2	16	CSARDMTRWPNYGYTF	TGCAGTGCTAGAGATATGACCAGGTGGCCAAACTATGGCTACACCTTC
TRBD1	few	TRBV29-1	TRBJ2-3	13	CSVGTGSPDTQYF	TGCAGCGTGGGGACAGGGTCCCCCGATACGCAGTATTTT
-	-	TRBV6-1	TRBJ2-7	15	CASFSRHTSSYEQYF	TGTGCCAGCTTCTCTCGACACACGAGCTCCTACGAGCAGTACTTC
TRBD2	many	TRBV15	TRBJ2-1	16	CATSLSASGSYNEQFF	TGTGCCACCAGCCTCTCGGCTAGCGGGAGTTACAATGAGCAGTTCTTC
TRBD2	many	TRBV12-3/TRBV12-4	TRBJ2-7	17	CASSLIQGLAGRYEQYF	TGTGCCAGCAGTCTTATCCAGGGACTAGCGGGACGCTACGAGCAGTACTTC
-	many	TRBV4-2	TRBJ2-2	16	CASSHFLGEFAGELFF	TGTGCCAGCAGCCACTTCTTAGGGGAGTTTGCCGGGGAGCTGTTTTTT
-	-	TRBV4-1	TRBJ2-2	13	CASSQAGAGELFF	TGCGCCAGCAGCCAAGCGGGGGCCGGGGAGCTGTTTTTT
-	many	TRBV6-1	TRBJ2-7	16	CASSDVGGPRSYEQYF	TGTGCCAGCAGTGATGTTGGGGGGCCGCGATCCTACGAGCAGTACTTC
-	many	TRBV12-3/TRBV12-4	TRBJ1-3	16	CASISDSLSSGNTIYF	TGTGCCAGCATCTCGGACAGCTTGTCCTCTGGAAACACCATATATTTT
TRBD1	-	TRBV29-1	TRBJ2-5	13	CSVVGQGGKTQYF	TGCAGCGTTGTGGGACAGGGGGGAAAGACCCAGTACTTC
-	few	TRBV18	TRBJ2-7	14	CASSPGRLGYEQYF	TGTGCCAGCTCACCGGGAAGACTTGGCTACGAGCAGTACTTC
TRBD1	-	TRBV11-1	TRBJ2-7	16	CASSLAPRGHPYEQYF	TGTGCCAGCAGCTTAGCCCCAAGGGGGCACCCCTACGAGCAGTACTTC